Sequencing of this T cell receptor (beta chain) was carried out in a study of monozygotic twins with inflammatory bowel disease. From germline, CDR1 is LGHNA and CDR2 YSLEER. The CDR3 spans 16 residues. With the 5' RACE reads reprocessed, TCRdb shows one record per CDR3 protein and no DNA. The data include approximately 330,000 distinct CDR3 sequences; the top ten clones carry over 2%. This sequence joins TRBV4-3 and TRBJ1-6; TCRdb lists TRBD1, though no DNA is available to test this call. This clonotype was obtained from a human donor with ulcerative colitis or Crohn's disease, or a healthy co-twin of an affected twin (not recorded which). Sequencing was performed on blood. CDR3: CASSRHGDQYNSPLHF.